This note documents a single T cell receptor beta chain sequence. Losses at the gene ends were 2 bases for V and 6 bases for J; bases not matched to a gene: 9. Looked up from germline, CDR1 is SGDLS and CDR2 is YYNGEE. The CDR3 is made up of 16 amino acids. As processed by the authors: Amplification of reference gene primers was used by the study to estimate nucleated cell counts. Using immunoSEQ multiplex PCR, the repertoire was profiled, and TCRdb retains in-frame clones only, with some absent. The DNA gave D and trimming, while V, J and clone size come from that table. The sample contains hundreds of thousands of clones, 70% to 90% of which appear only once. The data originate from a study of blood T cell repertoires in COVID-19. Looking at the study overall: Spain, Italy and the United States supplied samples that represented acute and convalescent COVID-19. In each case, the material was cDNA or gDNA derived from T cells, B-cell-depleted T cells, or PBMCs.

The chain is built from TRBV9 and TRBJ2-5; 11 bases align to TRBD2. This receptor was taken from a woman between 50 and 59 years old with acute or convalescent COVID-19. Input material: peripheral blood. The CDR3 sequence: CASSVGLAGGPKTQYF. The CDR3 nucleotides are TGTGCCAGCAGCGTCGGCTTAGCGGGGGGGCCGAAGACCCAGTACTTC.